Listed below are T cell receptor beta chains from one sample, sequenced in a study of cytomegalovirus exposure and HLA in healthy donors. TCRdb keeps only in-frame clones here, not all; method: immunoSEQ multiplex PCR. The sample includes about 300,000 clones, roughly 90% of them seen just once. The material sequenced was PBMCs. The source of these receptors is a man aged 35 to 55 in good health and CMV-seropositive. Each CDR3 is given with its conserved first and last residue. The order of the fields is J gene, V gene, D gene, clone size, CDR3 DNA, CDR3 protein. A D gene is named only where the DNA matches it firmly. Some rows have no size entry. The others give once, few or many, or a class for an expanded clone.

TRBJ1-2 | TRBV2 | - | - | TGTGCCAGCAGTAACCAGGCTTCTAACTATGGCTACACCTTC | CASSNQASNYGYTF
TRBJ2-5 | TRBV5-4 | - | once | TGTGCCAGCAGCTTGGACCTAGAGAGGGCAAGGGAGACCCAGTACTTC | CASSLDLERARETQYF
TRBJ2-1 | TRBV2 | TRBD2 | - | TGTGCCAGCAGTGAGGGAGCGGGAGTGAGCTACAATGAGCAGTTCTTC | CASSEGAGVSYNEQFF
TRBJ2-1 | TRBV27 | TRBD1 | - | TGTGCCAGCACTCACAGGGGGGAGGACAGATTCAATGAGCAGTTCTTC | CASTHRGEDRFNEQFF
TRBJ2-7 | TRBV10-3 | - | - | TGTGCCATCAGTGACCAGGGGCACGAGCAGTACTTC | CAISDQGHEQYF
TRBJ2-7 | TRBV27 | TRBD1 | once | TGTGCCAGCAGCCCAAAGAACCCACAGGGGCCCGAGCAGTACTTC | CASSPKNPQGPEQYF
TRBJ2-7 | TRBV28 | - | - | TGTGCCAGCAGTTTACGGGGGAAGGTCTACGAGCAGTACTTC | CASSLRGKVYEQYF
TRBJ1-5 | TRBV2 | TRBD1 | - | TGTGCCAGCAGTGAACAGGGGGCAGGCAATCAGCCCCAGCATTTT | CASSEQGAGNQPQHF
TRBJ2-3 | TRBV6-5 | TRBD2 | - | TGTGCCAGCAGTTCAGGACTAGCGGGAGACACAGATACGCAGTATTTT | CASSSGLAGDTDTQYF
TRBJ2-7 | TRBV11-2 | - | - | TGTGCCAGCAGCCCCCGCGCGAAATCCTACGAGCAGTACTTC | CASSPRAKSYEQYF
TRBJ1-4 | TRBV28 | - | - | TGTGCCAGCAACTGGGGGGGGATGGCTAATGAAAAACTGTTTTTT | CASNWGGMANEKLFF